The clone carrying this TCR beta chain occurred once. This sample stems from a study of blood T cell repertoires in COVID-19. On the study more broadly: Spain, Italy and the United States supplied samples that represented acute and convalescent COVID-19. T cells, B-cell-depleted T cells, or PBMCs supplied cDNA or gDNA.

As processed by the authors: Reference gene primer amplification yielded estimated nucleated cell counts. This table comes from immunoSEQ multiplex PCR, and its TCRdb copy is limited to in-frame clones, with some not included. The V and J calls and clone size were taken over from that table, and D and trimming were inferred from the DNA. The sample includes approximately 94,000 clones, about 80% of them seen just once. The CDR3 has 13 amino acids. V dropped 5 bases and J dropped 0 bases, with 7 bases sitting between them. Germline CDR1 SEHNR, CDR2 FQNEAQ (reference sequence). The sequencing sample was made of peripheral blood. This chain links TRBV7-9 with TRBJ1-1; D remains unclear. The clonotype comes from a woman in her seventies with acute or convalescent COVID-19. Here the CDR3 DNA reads TGTGCCAGCAGCAGCACAGTGAACACTGAAGCTTTCTTT. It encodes CASSSTVNTEAFF. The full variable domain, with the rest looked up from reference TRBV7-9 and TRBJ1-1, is DTGVSQNPRHKITKRGQNVTFRCDPISEHNRLYWYRQTLGQGPEFLTYFQNEAQLEKSRLLSDRFSAERPKGSFSTLEIQRTEQGDSAMYLCASSSTVNTEAFFGQGTRLTVV.